This T cell receptor (beta chain) stems from a study of cytomegalovirus exposure and HLA in healthy donors. It was with 60 Vbeta and 13 Jbeta primers that the PCR ran. Assay: immunoSEQ multiplex PCR; the TCRdb copy retains only in-frame clones and omits some. The sample yields 70,000 to 80,000 clones, 82% seen once. With 3 bases removed from V and 2 bases from J, the gap between germline ends came to 7 bases. CDR1 and CDR2 from the germline V gene are SGHRS and YFSETQ. The CDR3 extends over 13 amino acids. Comment on this clone: Antigen unknown.

Study observations and caveats: Many donors shared some public TCRs, even though most TCR sequences were rare. An analysis that was carried out later associated 15,000 to 20,000 TCR beta sequences with HLA alleles at 0.05 false discovery rate. The authors later found most CMV-associated TCR beta chains appeared HLA-restricted. For TCR beta chains, V- and J-gene trimming was later linked to a missense DCLRE1C variant.

V is TRBV5-1 and J is TRBJ2-3; perhaps TRBD2 as D (6 bases). This receptor was taken from a man aged 18 to 29 in good health and CMV-seronegative. The sequencing input was PBMCs. As DNA, the CDR3 is TGCGCCAGCAGCTGGGACTCCACAGATACGCAGTATTTT. Translated: CASSWDSTDTQYF.